This TCR beta chain appears in the sequencing data of a study of CD8 T cells in ankylosing spondylitis. This clonotype showed up just a few times. Its antigen is still unknown. In TCRdb, the 5' RACE reads were re-called with MiXCR into one record per CDR3 protein. In the table there are some 800,000 distinct CDR3 sequences, 10% to 15% of which are singletons. V was trimmed by 0 bases and J by 0 bases, leaving 14 bases between them. CDR1 SGHNT and CDR2 YYREEE come from the germline V gene (reference sequence). The CDR3 has 17 residues. Broader study findings: Disease-linked clones had a CD8+ phenotype and relatively low frequency in peripheral blood. There was reportedly significant enrichment of clones that were disease-linked in matched ankylosing spondylitis synovial fluid. It appeared that ankylosing spondylitis blood was characterized by a TCR beta motif of under ten highly homologous variants.

This sequence was found in a male donor with ankylosing spondylitis. The chain recombines TRBV5-4 with TRBJ2-3; D is possibly TRBD2 (6 bases). Sample: blood, either unsorted or a sorted T cell fraction (not recorded which). The chain's CDR3 is CASSLEGTDHSTDTQYF. DNA for the CDR3: TGTGCCAGCAGCTTGGAAGGGACTGATCACAGCACAGATACGCAGTATTTT.